This record concerns one T cell receptor (beta chain) sequence. Its antigen is still unknown. The data originate from a study of cytomegalovirus exposure and HLA in healthy donors. Findings of the study overall: A further, later analysis showed that HLA-associated TCR beta chains (compared with equally common others) were more clonally expanded.

Primers included in the PCR were 60 Vbeta and 13 Jbeta primers. Only in-frame clones appear in the TCRdb table, and some are missing; sequencing was by immunoSEQ multiplex PCR. Of hundreds of thousands of clones listed, around nine tenths are singletons. Germline V gene lookup returns CDR1 ENHRY and CDR2 SYGVKD. The V end was cut by 10 bases, the J end by 2 bases, with 11 bases between. This CDR3 comprises 13 residues. The rearrangement joins TRBV10-3 to TRBJ1-4; D is unresolved. The receptor was isolated from a woman aged 18-30 years in good health and CMV-seronegative. The material sequenced was PBMCs. The CDR3: CATMERTNEKLFF. In nucleotides, the CDR3 is TGTGCCACAATGGAGAGGACTAATGAAAAACTGTTTTTT.